Described below is a single T cell receptor beta chain sequence and its context. The data were obtained in a study of blood T cell repertoires in COVID-19. As for the study in general: Samples representing acute and convalescent COVID-19 were sourced from the United States, Italy and Spain. Sample material is recorded as cDNA or gDNA derived from T cells, B-cell-depleted T cells, or PBMCs.

As originally analysed: Researchers report that nucleated cell counts were estimated from reference gene primer amplification. Libraries were prepared by immunoSEQ multiplex PCR; TCRdb keeps only in-frame clonotypes and omits some of them. The DNA was the basis for D and trimming; V, J and clone size are from that table. The repertoire holds approximately 400,000 clones, about four fifths seen once, with around 1.1% in the top ten. Deletions cut 5 bases from V and 2 bases from J, with 17 bases between. Germline-derived CDR1 and CDR2 are SGHNT and YENEEA. The CDR3 length is 16 residues. This chain connects TRBV11-3 to TRBJ2-3; TRBD1 is a possible D gene (6 bases). Material for sequencing was peripheral blood. The source is a human donor with acute or convalescent COVID-19. The donor label of this sample is uncertain. The CDR3: CASSLGQLGYTDTQYF. The CDR3 DNA follows: TGTGCCAGCAGCCTTGGACAGCTAGGATACACAGATACGCAGTATTTT.